The 18 T cell receptor beta chains below were found in one sample sequenced in a study of cytomegalovirus exposure and HLA in healthy donors. Primers: 60 Vbeta forward and 13 Jbeta reverse. Sequencing used immunoSEQ multiplex PCR; TCRdb keeps in-frame clones, though not all of them. The repertoire includes around 200,000 clones, around four fifths of them detected once, and approximately 3.4% sits in the top ten. Sequenced: PBMCs. The origin of the receptors is a female donor in good health and CMV-seronegative.

The chain links TRBV2 to TRBJ1-4; D is unresolved. Per germline, CDR1 SNHLY and CDR2 FYNNEI. The CDR3 loop spans 14 amino acids. V was pared by 7 bases and J by 7 bases, with 16 bases between. The CDR3 DNA is TGTGCCAGCACCCAACTCCGGGAAGCTGAAAAACTGTTTTTT. Translating it yields CASTQLREAEKLFF.

This clone has more than one count but fewer than ten. This chain joins TRBV21-1 and TRBJ1-2; TRBD1 is taken as the D call from the table, unchecked against the DNA. TRBV21-1 represents a pseudogene. The CDR3 spans 15 residues. The CDR3 loop is CASSERQRFSYGYTF. CDR3 nucleotides: TGTGCCAGCAGCGAGAGACAGAGATTCTCCTATGGCTACACCTTC.

The chain joins TRBV7-6 to TRBJ1-5, with a possible D match to TRBD1 (5 bases). This CDR3 comprises 17 residues. Germline assignment: CDR1 SGHVS and CDR2 FNYEAQ. V gave up 5 bases and J gave up 0 bases, with 17 bases separating them. In DNA form, the CDR3 reads TGTGCCAGCAGCACCCGTACAGGAGTTTATAGCAATCAGCCCCAGCATTTT. This encodes CASSTRTGVYSNQPQHF.

Notes on this clone: This specimen includes other DNA sequences encoding the same CDR3. The chain joins TRBV30 to TRBJ1-2, with D uncertain. CDR1 and CDR2 from the germline V gene are GTSNPN and SVGIG (reference sequence). With 2 bases removed from V and 0 bases from J, the gap between germline ends came to 7 bases. The CDR3 sequence is 13 residues long. The CDR3 here is CAWSPGANYGYTF. CDR3 DNA sequence: TGTGCCTGGAGTCCCGGGGCTAACTATGGCTACACCTTC.

V usage is TRBV28 and J usage is TRBJ2-4; D may be TRBD2 (5 bases). Trimming removed 6 bases from V and 0 bases from J, with 15 bases in between. Germline lookup yields CDR1 MDHEN and CDR2 SYDVKM. The CDR3 totals 16 residues. In nucleotides, the CDR3 is TGTGCCAGCAGCCCACACGGAGGTAGAGCCAAAAACATTCAGTACTTC. This encodes CASSPHGGRAKNIQYF.

This chain links TRBV10-3 with TRBJ2-7; 7 bases map to TRBD1. This CDR3 is built from 15 residues. Trimming at V came to 0 bases and at J to 1 base, leaving 3 bases not matched to a gene. The germline V gene has CDR1 ENHRY and CDR2 SYGVKD. The CDR3 reads CAISESGTASYEQYF. DNA for the CDR3: TGTGCCATCAGTGAGTCTGGGACAGCGTCCTACGAGCAGTACTTC.

J is TRBJ1-5 and V is TRBV4-1, with TRBD1 matching over 8 bases. There are 16 residues in the CDR3. Losses at the gene ends were 0 bases for V and 2 bases for J; bases not matched to a gene: 3. Looked up from germline, CDR1 is MGHRA and CDR2 is YSYEKL. This CDR3 reads CASSQEPDRGNQPQHF. CDR3 coding DNA: TGCGCCAGCAGCCAAGAACCGGACAGGGGCAATCAGCCCCAGCATTTT.

The chain carries TRBV30 and TRBJ1-5, with D hard to call. Germline loops: CDR1 GTSNPN, CDR2 SVGIG (reference sequence). The CDR3 has 12 residues. Trimming shortened V by 5 bases and J by 7 bases, and 12 bases separated the two germline ends. The chain's CDR3 is CAWDRLGQPQHF. CDR3 nucleotides: TGTGCCTGGGACCGTCTAGGACAGCCCCAGCATTTT.

The gene calls are TRBV6-1 and TRBJ2-3; D is undetermined. CDR1 MNHNS and CDR2 SASEGT come from the germline V gene. The CDR3 covers 14 residues. The ends were cut back, 4 bases at V and 3 bases at J, with 11 bases in the middle. In DNA form, the CDR3 reads TGTGCCAGCAGTGTCACCACAGCAACAGATACGCAGTATTTT. This translates into CASSVTTATDTQYF.

The chain combines TRBV5-1 with TRBJ2-3; perhaps TRBD1 as D (5 bases). Between the trimmed V and J ends, which lost 0 bases and 10 bases, there was a span of 21 bases. Germline V gene data show CDR1 as SGHRS and CDR2 as YFSETQ. The CDR3 runs 16 residues. The CDR3 is CASSLGGSDGAKAQYF. The CDR3 DNA reads as TGCGCCAGCAGCTTGGGTGGGTCAGATGGGGCGAAGGCGCAGTATTTT.

The rearrangement uses TRBV7-3 and TRBJ2-3; TRBD2 might be the D (5 bases). This CDR3 is built from 15 residues. Between the trimmed V and J ends, which lost 2 bases and 1 base, there was a span of 10 bases. CDR1 is SGHTA and CDR2 is FQGTGA in the germline V gene. For the CDR3, the DNA is TGTGCCAGCAGCTTATATACCGGGGGCACAGATACGCAGTATTTT. Translated: CASSLYTGGTDTQYF.

This sequence joins TRBV4-3 and TRBJ2-3; 7 bases align to TRBD1. V trimming: 4 bases; J trimming: 0 bases; junction bases outside the gene matches: 13. This CDR3 region has 18 residues. The germline V gene has CDR1 LGHNA and CDR2 YSLEER. CDR3 loop: CASSRRYRTGLSTDTQYF. The CDR3 bases are TGCGCCAGCAGCCGACGATATAGGACAGGCCTGAGCACAGATACGCAGTATTTT.

A few counts support this clone. This sequence joins TRBV18 and TRBJ1-2, with D unresolved. V was clipped by 3 bases and J by 1 base, with 12 bases between them. The germline V gene encodes CDR1 KGHSH and CDR2 LQKENI. The CDR3 is made up of 15 amino acids. The CDR3 spells CASSPRVFDNYGYTF. CDR3 coding DNA: TGTGCCAGCTCACCGCGCGTTTTTGATAACTATGGCTACACCTTC.

This clone occurred once. DNA for the CDR3: TGCAGCGGGGAGACAGGGCGCGGGGATACGCAGTATTTT. Translation: CSGETGRGDTQYF. The chain combines TRBV29-1 with TRBJ2-3; 7 bases agree with TRBD1. Germline assignment: CDR1 SQVTM and CDR2 ANQGSEA. The junction had 10 bases not matched to a gene; V was cut back by 7 bases and J by 6 bases. CDR3 length: 13 residues.

The genes are TRBV7-8 and TRBJ1-3; D is unclear. V dropped 3 bases and J dropped 4 bases, with 4 bases sitting between them. Germline lookup yields CDR1 SGHVS and CDR2 FQNEAQ. The CDR3 consists of 12 residues. The CDR3 protein is CASSFQGNTIYF. DNA of the CDR3: TGTGCCAGCAGCTTTCAAGGAAACACCATATATTTT.

V is TRBV4-1 and J is TRBJ2-1; tentatively, D is TRBD1 (5 bases). Germline V gene sequence: CDR1 MGHRA, CDR2 YSYEKL. CDR3 length: 15 residues. The V gene lost 3 bases and the J gene lost 4 bases, with 13 bases spanning the gap. The CDR3 coding sequence is TGCGCCAGCAGCCAGGGGCTAGAGAGGTACAATGAGCAGTTCTTC. Protein sequence: CASSQGLERYNEQFF.

The gene calls are TRBV10-3 and TRBJ2-7; D unclear. Germline V gene sequence: CDR1 ENHRY, CDR2 SYGVKD. The germline V and J ends were trimmed by 6 bases and 2 bases, with 11 bases remaining between them. This CDR3 is built from 13 residues. The CDR3 sequence: CAISATAAYEQYF. The DNA for the CDR3 is TGTGCCATCAGCGCAACTGCTGCCTACGAGCAGTACTTC.

Only a few counts were recorded for this clone. The chain uses TRBV27 and TRBJ1-5; D is perhaps TRBD1 (6 bases). The CDR3 runs to 15 residues. V lost 4 bases to trimming and J lost 9 bases, with 19 bases between them. The germline V gene encodes CDR1 MNHEY and CDR2 SMNVEV (reference sequence). The CDR3 spells CASSSPGQAFRPQHF. CDR3 nucleotides: TGTGCCAGCAGTTCCCCGGGACAAGCATTTAGGCCCCAGCATTTT.